This T cell receptor (beta chain) was identified during a study of T-cell reconstitution after alpha-beta-depleted transplantation in children. This clonotype was found a few times. Its cognate antigen is unknown. Study findings and constraints: Some patients' high day-60 TCRbeta diversity was traced to surviving recipient T cells and thymic progenitors. Diversity and T-cell counts at one year after transplant derived mostly from new T cells.

Germline V gene lookup returns CDR1 MNHEY and CDR2 SVGAGI. Trimming shortened V by 7 bases and J by 1 base, and 13 bases separated the two germline ends. The CDR3 consists of 14 residues. Researchers prepared the TCRbeta library using unique molecular identifiers, the study reports. One entry per CDR3 protein results from TCRdb running MiXCR on the PCR reads. The repertoire holds fewer than 500,000 distinct CDR3 sequences, with over 40% as singletons. The receptor was derived from a girl aged 2-10 years with aplastic anemia, due to receive a stem cell transplant. Sequencing used PBMCs, obtained before TCRalphabeta/CD19-depleted stem cell transplant. This rearrangement joins TRBV6-5 to TRBJ1-1, with D hard to call. The CDR3 sequence is CASTFTGSNTEAFF. CDR3 nucleotide sequence: TGTGCCAGCACTTTTACCGGATCGAACACTGAAGCTTTCTTT.